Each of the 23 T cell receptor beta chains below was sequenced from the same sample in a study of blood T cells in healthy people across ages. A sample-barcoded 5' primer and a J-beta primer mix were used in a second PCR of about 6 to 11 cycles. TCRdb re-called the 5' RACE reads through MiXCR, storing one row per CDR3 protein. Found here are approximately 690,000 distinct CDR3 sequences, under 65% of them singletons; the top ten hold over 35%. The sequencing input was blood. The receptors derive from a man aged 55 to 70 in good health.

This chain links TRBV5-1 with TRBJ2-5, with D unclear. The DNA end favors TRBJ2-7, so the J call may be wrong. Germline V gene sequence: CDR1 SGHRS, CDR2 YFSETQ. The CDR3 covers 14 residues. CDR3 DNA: TGCGCCAGCAGCCTGGAAAGGGCAGACTACGAGCAGTACTTC. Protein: CASSLERADYEQYF.

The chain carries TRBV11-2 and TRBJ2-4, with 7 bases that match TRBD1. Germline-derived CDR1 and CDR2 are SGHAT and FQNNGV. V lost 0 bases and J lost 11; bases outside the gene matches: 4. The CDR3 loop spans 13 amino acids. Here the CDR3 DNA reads TGTGCCAGCAGCTTAGATACCACAGGGGTTCAGTACTTC. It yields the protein CASSLDTTGVQYF.

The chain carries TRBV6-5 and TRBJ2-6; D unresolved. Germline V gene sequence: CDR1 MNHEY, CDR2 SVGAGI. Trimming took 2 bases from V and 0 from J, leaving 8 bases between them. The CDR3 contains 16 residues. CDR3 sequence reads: CASSYGQGSGANVLTF. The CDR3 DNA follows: TGTGCCAGCAGTTACGGGCAAGGCTCTGGGGCCAACGTCCTGACTTTC.

The CDR3 protein is CSASPYPTGPQYF. Here the CDR3 DNA reads TGCAGTGCTAGTCCTTACCCAACAGGGCCCCAGTACTTC. This rearrangement joins TRBV20-1 to TRBJ2-5; possibly TRBD1 for D (6 bases). Trimming stripped 3 bases from V and 9 bases from J, with 17 bases between. In germline, CDR1 is DFQATT, CDR2 SNEGSKA (reference sequence). The CDR3 runs 13 residues.

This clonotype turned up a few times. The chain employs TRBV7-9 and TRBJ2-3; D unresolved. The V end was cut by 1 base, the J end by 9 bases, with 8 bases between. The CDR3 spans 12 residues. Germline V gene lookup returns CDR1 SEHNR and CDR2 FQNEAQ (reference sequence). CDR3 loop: CASSLEGVTQYF. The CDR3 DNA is TGTGCCAGCAGCTTAGAAGGTGTGACGCAGTATTTT.

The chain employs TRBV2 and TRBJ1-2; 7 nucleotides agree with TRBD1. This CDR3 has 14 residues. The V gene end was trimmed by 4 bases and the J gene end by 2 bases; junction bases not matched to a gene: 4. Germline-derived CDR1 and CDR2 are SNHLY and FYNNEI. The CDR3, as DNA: TGTGCCAGCAGTGGACAGGGCGGAAACTATGGCTACACCTTC. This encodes CASSGQGGNYGYTF.

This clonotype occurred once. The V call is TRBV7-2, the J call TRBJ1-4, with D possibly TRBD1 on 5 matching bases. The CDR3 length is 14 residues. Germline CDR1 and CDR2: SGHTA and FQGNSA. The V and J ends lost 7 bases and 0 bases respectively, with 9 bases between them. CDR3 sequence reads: CASKGVSTNEKLFF. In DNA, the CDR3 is TGTGCCAGCAAAGGGGTATCAACTAATGAAAAACTGTTTTTT.

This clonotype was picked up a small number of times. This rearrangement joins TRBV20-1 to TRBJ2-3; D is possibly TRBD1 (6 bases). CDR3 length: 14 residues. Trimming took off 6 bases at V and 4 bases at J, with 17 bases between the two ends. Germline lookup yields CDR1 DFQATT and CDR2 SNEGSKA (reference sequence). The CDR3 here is CSAPRDTDPDTQYF. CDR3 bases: TGCAGTGCCCCCCGGGACACAGACCCAGATACGCAGTATTTT.

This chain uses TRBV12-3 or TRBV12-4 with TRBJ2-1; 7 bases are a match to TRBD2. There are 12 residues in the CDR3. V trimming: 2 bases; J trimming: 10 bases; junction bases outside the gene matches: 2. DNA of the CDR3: TGTGCCAGCAGTTTACGGGGGGTCGAGCAGTTCTTC. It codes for CASSLRGVEQFF.

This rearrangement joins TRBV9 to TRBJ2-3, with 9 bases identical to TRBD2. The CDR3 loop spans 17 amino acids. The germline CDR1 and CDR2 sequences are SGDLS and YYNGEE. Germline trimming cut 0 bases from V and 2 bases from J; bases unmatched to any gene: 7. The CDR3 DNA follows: TGTGCCAGCAGCGTAGTCCCTAGCGGGGATAACACAGATACGCAGTATTTT. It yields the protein CASSVVPSGDNTDTQYF.

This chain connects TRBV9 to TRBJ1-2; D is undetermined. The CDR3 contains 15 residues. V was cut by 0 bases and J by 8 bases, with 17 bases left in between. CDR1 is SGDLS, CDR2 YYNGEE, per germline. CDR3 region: CASSVGAGSGFGYTF. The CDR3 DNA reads TGTGCCAGCAGCGTAGGGGCTGGGTCCGGCTTCGGCTACACCTTC. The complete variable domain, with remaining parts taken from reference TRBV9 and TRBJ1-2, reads DSGVTQTPKHLITATGQRVTLRCSPRSGDLSVYWYQQSLDQGLQFLIQYYNGEERAKGNILERFSAQQFPDLHSELNLSSLELGDSALYFCASSVGAGSGFGYTFGSGTRLTVV.

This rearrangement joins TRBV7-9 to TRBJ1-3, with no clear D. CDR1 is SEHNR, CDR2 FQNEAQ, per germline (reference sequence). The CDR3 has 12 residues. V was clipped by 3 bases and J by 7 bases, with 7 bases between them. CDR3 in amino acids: CASSFRSNTIYF. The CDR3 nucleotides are TGTGCCAGCAGCTTTCGAAGCAACACCATATATTTT.

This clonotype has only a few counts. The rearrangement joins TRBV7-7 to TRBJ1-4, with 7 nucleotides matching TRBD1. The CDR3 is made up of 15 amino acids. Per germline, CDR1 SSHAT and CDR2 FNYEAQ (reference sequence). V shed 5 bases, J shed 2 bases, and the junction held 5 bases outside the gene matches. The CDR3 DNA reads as TGTGCCAGCAGCCCTCGGGACAGTACTAATGAAAAACTGTTTTTT. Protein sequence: CASSPRDSTNEKLFF. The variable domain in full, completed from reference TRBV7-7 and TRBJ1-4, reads GAGVSQSPRYKVTKRGQDVTLRCDPISSHATLYWYQQALGQGPEFLTYFNYEAQPDKSGLPSDRFSAERPEGSISTLTIQRTEQRDSAMYRCASSPRDSTNEKLFFGSGTQLSVL.

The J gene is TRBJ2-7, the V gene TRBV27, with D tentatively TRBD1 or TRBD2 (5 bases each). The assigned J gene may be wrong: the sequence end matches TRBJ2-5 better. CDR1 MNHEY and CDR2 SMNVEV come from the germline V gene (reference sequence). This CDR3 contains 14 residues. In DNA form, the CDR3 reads TGTGCCAGCAGTTGGGGTGGGGGATATGAGACCCAGTACTTC. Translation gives CASSWGGGYETQYF.

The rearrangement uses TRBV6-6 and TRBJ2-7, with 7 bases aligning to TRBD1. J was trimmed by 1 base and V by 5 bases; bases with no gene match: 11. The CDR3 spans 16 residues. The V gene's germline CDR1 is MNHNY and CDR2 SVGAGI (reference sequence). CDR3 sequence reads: CASSHPPGGFSYEQYF. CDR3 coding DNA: TGTGCCAGCAGTCATCCCCCAGGGGGTTTTTCCTACGAGCAGTACTTC.

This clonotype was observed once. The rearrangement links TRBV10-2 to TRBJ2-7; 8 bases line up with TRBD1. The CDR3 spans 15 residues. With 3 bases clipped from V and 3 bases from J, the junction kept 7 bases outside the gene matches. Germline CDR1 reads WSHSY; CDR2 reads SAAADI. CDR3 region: CASSDPNRGSYEQYF. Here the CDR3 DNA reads TGCGCCAGCAGTGACCCAAACAGGGGGAGCTACGAGCAGTACTTC.

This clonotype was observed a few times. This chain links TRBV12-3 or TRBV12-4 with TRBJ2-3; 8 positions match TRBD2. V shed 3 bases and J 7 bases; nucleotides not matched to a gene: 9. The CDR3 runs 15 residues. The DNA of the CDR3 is TGTGCCAGCAGTTTGGAAGGCGGGGGGAGGAATACGCAGTATTTT. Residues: CASSLEGGGRNTQYF.

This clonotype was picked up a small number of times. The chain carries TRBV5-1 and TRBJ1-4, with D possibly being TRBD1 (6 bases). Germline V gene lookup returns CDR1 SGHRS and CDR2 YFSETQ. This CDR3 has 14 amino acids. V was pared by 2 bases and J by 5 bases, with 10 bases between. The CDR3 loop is CASSFRTANEKLFF. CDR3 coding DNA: TGCGCCAGCAGCTTTAGGACAGCAAATGAAAAACTGTTTTTT.

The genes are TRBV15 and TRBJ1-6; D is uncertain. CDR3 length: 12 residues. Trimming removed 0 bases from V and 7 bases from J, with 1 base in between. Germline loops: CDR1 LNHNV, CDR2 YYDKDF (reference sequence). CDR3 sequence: CATSRENSPLHF. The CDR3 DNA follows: TGTGCCACCAGCAGAGAGAATTCACCCCTCCACTTT.

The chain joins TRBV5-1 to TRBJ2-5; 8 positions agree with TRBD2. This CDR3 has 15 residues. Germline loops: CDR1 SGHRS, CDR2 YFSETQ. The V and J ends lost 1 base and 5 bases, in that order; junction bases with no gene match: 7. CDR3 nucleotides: TGCGCCAGCAGCTTGAGCGGGACTAGGGAGGAGACCCAGTACTTC. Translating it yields CASSLSGTREETQYF.

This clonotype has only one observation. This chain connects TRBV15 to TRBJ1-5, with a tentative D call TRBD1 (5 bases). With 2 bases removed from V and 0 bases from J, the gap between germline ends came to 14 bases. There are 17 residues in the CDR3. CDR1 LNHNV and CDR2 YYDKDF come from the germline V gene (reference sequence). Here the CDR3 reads CATSRSGRGYSNQPQHF. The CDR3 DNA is TGTGCCACCAGCAGATCCGGCCGGGGCTATAGCAATCAGCCCCAGCATTTT.

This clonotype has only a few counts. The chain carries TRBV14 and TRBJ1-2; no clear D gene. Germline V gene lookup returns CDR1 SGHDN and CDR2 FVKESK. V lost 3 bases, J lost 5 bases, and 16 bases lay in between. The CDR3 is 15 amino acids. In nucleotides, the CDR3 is TGTGCCAGCAGCCAGGCTATGGATCCTGGATATGGCTACACCTTC. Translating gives CASSQAMDPGYGYTF.

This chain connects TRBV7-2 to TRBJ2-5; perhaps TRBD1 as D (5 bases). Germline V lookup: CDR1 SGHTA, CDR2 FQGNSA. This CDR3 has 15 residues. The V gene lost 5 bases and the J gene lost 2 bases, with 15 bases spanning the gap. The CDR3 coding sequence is TGTGCCAGCAGCCCCCTACAGGACCCTCAAGAGACCCAGTACTTC. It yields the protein CASSPLQDPQETQYF.